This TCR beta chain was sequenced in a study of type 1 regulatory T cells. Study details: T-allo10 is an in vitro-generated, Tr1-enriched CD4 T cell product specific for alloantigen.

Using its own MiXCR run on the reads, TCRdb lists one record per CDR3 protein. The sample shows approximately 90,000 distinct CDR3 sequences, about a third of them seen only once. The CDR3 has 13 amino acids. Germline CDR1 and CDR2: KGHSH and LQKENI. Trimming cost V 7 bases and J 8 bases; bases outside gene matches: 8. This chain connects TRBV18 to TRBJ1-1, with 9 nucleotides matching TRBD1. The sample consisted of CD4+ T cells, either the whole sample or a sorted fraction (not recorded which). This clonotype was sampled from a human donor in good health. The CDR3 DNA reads TGTGCCAGCTGCGAGGGACAGGGCCGAGAAGCTTTCTTT. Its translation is CASCEGQGREAFF.